This entry lists 19 T cell receptor beta chains sequenced from one sample in a study of cytomegalovirus exposure and HLA in healthy donors. Primers included in the PCR were 60 Vbeta and 13 Jbeta primers. The assay was immunoSEQ multiplex PCR, and TCRdb's table has in-frame clones only and misses some. The repertoire includes about 110,000 clones, over 60% of them detected once, and around 1.3% sits in the top ten. The sequenced material came from PBMCs. The receptor source for this set is a woman aged 30 to 39 in good health and CMV-seronegative.

This chain joins TRBV4-3 and TRBJ2-7; TRBD1 agrees at 9 bases. The CDR3 totals 16 residues. The germline gives CDR1 LGHNA, CDR2 YSLEER. V shed 0 bases and J 3 bases; nucleotides not matched to a gene: 6. The DNA for the CDR3 is TGCGCCAGCAGCCAAGAATCCGGGACAGGGATCTACGAGCAGTACTTC. Its protein product is CASSQESGTGIYEQYF.

The chain recombines TRBV2 with TRBJ1-4, with D unclear. CDR1 is SNHLY, CDR2 FYNNEI, per germline. This CDR3 has 16 residues. Trimming removed 1 base at V and 5 bases at J, with 14 bases between. The CDR3 region is CASSEGFRRSNEKLFF. CDR3 coding DNA: TGTGCCAGCAGTGAAGGATTTCGACGTAGCAATGAAAAACTGTTTTTT.

The V gene is TRBV28, the J gene TRBJ2-5, with D tentatively TRBD1 (6 bases). TRBJ2-7 matches the DNA end more closely, so the J call is doubtful. CDR1 is MDHEN, CDR2 SYDVKM, per germline. This CDR3 spans 12 amino acids. For the CDR3, the DNA is TGTGCCAGCAGATCCAGGGGACGCGAGCAGTACTTC. Translated, it gives CASRSRGREQYF.

The chain carries TRBV19 and TRBJ2-1, with 9 nucleotides matching TRBD2. This CDR3 comprises 14 residues. V gave up 8 bases and J gave up 6 bases; unmatched junction bases: 8. Germline assignment: CDR1 LNHDA and CDR2 SQIVND (reference sequence). The CDR3: CASRREGAGNEQFF. The CDR3 DNA is TGTGCCAGTCGGCGGGAGGGGGCAGGCAATGAGCAGTTCTTC.

V gene TRBV4-1 combines with J gene TRBJ1-2; the D is unclear. The CDR3 is made up of 15 amino acids. Germline CDR1 reads MGHRA; CDR2 reads YSYEKL. Trimming took 0 bases from V and 2 from J, leaving 10 bases between them. CDR3 in DNA: TGCGCCAGCAGCCAAGATGGCGGACTGAACTATGGCTACACCTTC. It is translated as CASSQDGGLNYGYTF.

This clone has a single count. The chain links TRBV10-3 to TRBJ2-7; maybe TRBD1 (6 bases). The CDR3 runs 13 residues. The V gene's germline CDR1 is ENHRY and CDR2 SYGVKD. Trimming removed 10 bases from V and 4 bases from J, with 17 bases in between. The CDR3 region has the DNA TGTGCCAGCAACCGGGACACGGAATACGAGCAGTACTTC. This sequence encodes CASNRDTEYEQYF.

CDR3 loop: CASEAPGNTIYF. The CDR3 region has the DNA TGTGCCAGCGAAGCCCCCGGAAACACCATATATTTT. The chain joins TRBV25-1 to TRBJ1-3; D unclear. In germline, CDR1 is MGHDK, CDR2 SYGVNS. The CDR3 runs 12 residues. V lost 8 bases and J 4 bases, leaving 9 bases between the germline ends.

The CDR3 DNA sequence: TGTGCCAGCAGTGCCAGGGCCCAGGCGAACACCGGGGAGCTGTTTTTT. Its protein product is CASSARAQANTGELFF. V usage is TRBV2 and J usage is TRBJ2-2, with D maybe TRBD1 (5 bases). The V and J ends lost 4 bases and 0 bases respectively, with 12 bases between them. Germline CDR1 is SNHLY and CDR2 is FYNNEI. CDR3 length equals 16 residues.

This chain links TRBV28 with TRBJ2-2, with 9 bases matching TRBD2. This CDR3 spans 17 amino acids. CDR1 is MDHEN and CDR2 is SYDVKM in the germline V gene. Trimming took 2 bases from V and 2 from J; bases not matched to a gene: 6. CDR3 protein: CASSLGLAYRNTGELFF. In nucleotides, the CDR3 is TGTGCCAGCAGTTTAGGACTAGCGTATCGTAACACCGGGGAGCTGTTTTTT.

The gene calls are TRBV4-1 and TRBJ2-7; TRBD1 aligns across 7 bases. The germline gives CDR1 MGHRA, CDR2 YSYEKL. Trimming took 3 bases from V and 2 from J; bases not matched to a gene: 4. This CDR3 has 14 amino acids. CDR3 sequence: CASSHGQATYEQYF. The CDR3 DNA follows: TGCGCCAGCAGCCACGGACAGGCAACCTACGAGCAGTACTTC.

The chain employs TRBV7-2 and TRBJ1-5; 8 bases match TRBD1. This CDR3 has 15 amino acids. CDR1 is SGHTA, CDR2 FQGNSA, per germline. J gave up 7 bases and V 5 bases, and 10 bases lay outside the gene matches. CDR3 region: CASSPRTGSGQPQHF. CDR3 in DNA: TGTGCCAGCAGCCCAAGGACAGGGTCGGGGCAGCCCCAGCATTTT.

The chain links TRBV6-1 to TRBJ1-5; D is uncertain. This CDR3 has 11 amino acids. V was shortened by 7 bases and J by 5 bases, with 6 bases between the two germline ends. Germline V gives CDR1 MNHNS, CDR2 SASEGT. CDR3 nucleotides: TGTGCCAGCAATACAGATCAGCCCCAGCATTTT. Its translation is CASNTDQPQHF.

This clone was observed a single time. The chain is built from TRBV6-6 and TRBJ1-5, with TRBD1 as a possible D gene (6 bases). CDR3 length equals 15 residues. Germline CDR1 is MNHNY and CDR2 is SVGAGI (reference sequence). Trimming shortened V by 6 bases and J by 0 bases, and 12 bases separated the two germline ends. Here the CDR3 reads CASSPGQYSNQPQHF. CDR3 nucleotide sequence: TGTGCCAGCAGCCCCGGACAGTATAGCAATCAGCCCCAGCATTTT.

The chain employs TRBV7-8 and TRBJ1-1; D unresolved. Germline assignment: CDR1 SGHVS and CDR2 FQNEAQ. The length of the CDR3 is 11 residues. V lost 2 bases to trimming and J lost 7 bases, with 5 bases between them. The CDR3: CASSLPGEAFF. For the CDR3, the DNA is TGTGCCAGCAGCTTACCGGGTGAAGCTTTCTTT. Variable domain in full (rest from reference TRBV7-8 and TRBJ1-1): GAGVSQSPRYKVAKRGQDVALRCDPISGHVSLFWYQQALGQGPEFLTYFQNEAQLDKSGLPSDRFFAERPEGSVSTLKIQRTQQEDSAVYLCASSLPGEAFFGQGTRLTVV.

This rearrangement joins TRBV5-4 to TRBJ1-1; D is ambiguous. Trimming cost V 1 base and J 4 bases, with 8 bases left between them. Germline lookup yields CDR1 SGHNT and CDR2 YYREEE (reference sequence). The CDR3 length is 13 residues. This CDR3 reads CASSLFPGTEAFF. CDR3 coding DNA: TGTGCCAGCAGCTTGTTCCCAGGCACTGAAGCTTTCTTT.

The rearrangement links TRBV14 to TRBJ1-1, with no clear D. V shed 5 bases and J shed 0 bases, with 10 bases lying between them. The CDR3 totals 14 residues. Germline loops: CDR1 SGHDN, CDR2 FVKESK. CDR3 nucleotides: TGTGCCAGCAGCAAGGAGCAAATGAACACTGAAGCTTTCTTT. This sequence encodes CASSKEQMNTEAFF.

The V gene is TRBV28, the J gene TRBJ2-6; 9 bases line up with TRBD1. This CDR3 spans 16 amino acids. Germline CDR1 is MDHEN and CDR2 is SYDVKM. After removal of 5 bases from V and 1 base from J, the junction contained 3 bases not matched to a gene. The CDR3: CASSLQGASGANVLTF. The CDR3 nucleotides read TGTGCCAGCAGTCTACAGGGGGCGTCTGGGGCCAACGTCCTGACTTTC.

A word on this clone: Other DNA variants within this sample encode the same CDR3. The chain uses TRBV6-5 and TRBJ1-6, with 7 bases that match TRBD1. The CDR3 contains 14 residues. J was trimmed by 5 bases and V by 6 bases; bases with no gene match: 4. In germline, CDR1 is MNHEY, CDR2 SVGAGI. CDR3 DNA: TGTGCCAGCAGCCTCACAGGGGATAATTCACCCCTCCACTTT. Its translation is CASSLTGDNSPLHF.

This clone was found a few times. The chain combines TRBV6-1 with TRBJ1-3; D is unclear. The germline CDR1 and CDR2 sequences are MNHNS and SASEGT. The CDR3 contains 14 residues. The V end lost 7 bases, the J end lost 4 bases, and 14 bases lay between the germline ends. The CDR3 coding sequence is TGTGCCAGCACTAGTGGCGGCGGGGGAAACACCATATATTTT. It translates to CASTSGGGGNTIYF.